These 25 T cell receptor beta chains were sequenced from one sample in a study of control samples from healthy donors and cancer patients. Only in-frame clones appear in the TCRdb table, and some are missing; sequencing was by immunoSEQ multiplex PCR. The repertoire has around 190,000 clones, over 85% of them found once; the top ten carry about 1.4%. The sequencing sample was made of blood. The source is a young man in good health.

The chain has TRBV7-9 and TRBJ1-3, with D tentatively TRBD1 (5 bases). Germline CDR1 reads SEHNR; CDR2 reads FQNEAQ (reference sequence). The CDR3 contains 16 residues. V was trimmed by 1 base and J by 7 bases, leaving 17 bases between them. The CDR3 DNA is TGTGCCAGCAGCTTAGGTCGTACAGGTATTAAGAACACCATATATTTT. Its protein product is CASSLGRTGIKNTIYF.

The gene calls are TRBV28 and TRBJ2-7; the match to TRBD2 covers 13 bases. The CDR3 length is 15 residues. Germline V gene lookup returns CDR1 MDHEN and CDR2 SYDVKM. Trimming removed 6 bases from V and 3 bases from J; junction bases left unmatched: 5. The CDR3 DNA is TGTGCCAGCAGCCTGGGACTAGCGGGACTCTACGAGCAGTACTTC. Translating gives CASSLGLAGLYEQYF.

This chain links TRBV28 with TRBJ2-7, with D possibly TRBD2 on 5 matching bases. V was pared by 6 bases and J by 5 bases, with 17 bases between. Germline V gene data show CDR1 as MDHEN and CDR2 as SYDVKM. This CDR3 is 14 amino acids long. This chain's CDR3 is CASRRRRRLDEQYF. CDR3 DNA sequence: TGTGCCAGCAGGCGGAGGCGCCGGCTCGACGAGCAGTACTTC.

This clone appeared a single time. The rearrangement uses TRBV5-4 and TRBJ2-7, with a possible D match to TRBD1 (5 bases). In germline, CDR1 is SGHNT, CDR2 YYREEE (reference sequence). Trimming took 6 bases from V and 6 from J, leaving 19 bases between them. CDR3 size: 14 residues. This CDR3 is CASTRQGAVSEQYF. The CDR3 coding sequence is TGTGCCAGCACCCGACAAGGGGCGGTGTCCGAGCAGTACTTC.

This clone was seen only once. This chain joins TRBV7-9 and TRBJ2-2; D possibly corresponds to TRBD2 (5 bases). The germline CDR1 and CDR2 sequences are SEHNR and FQNEAQ (reference sequence). V lost 4 bases, J lost 0 bases, and 15 bases lay in between. The CDR3 spans 17 residues. The CDR3 DNA reads as TGTGCCAGCAGCTCGACCGGGAACCGCGCGAACACCGGGGAGCTGTTTTTT. It translates to CASSSTGNRANTGELFF. Complete variable domain (other parts from reference TRBV7-9 and TRBJ2-2): DTGVSQNPRHKITKRGQNVTFRCDPISEHNRLYWYRQTLGQGPEFLTYFQNEAQLEKSRLLSDRFSAERPKGSFSTLEIQRTEQGDSAMYLCASSSTGNRANTGELFFGEGSRLTVL.

The chain carries TRBV28 and TRBJ1-1, with D hard to call. The ends were cut back, 4 bases at V and 1 base at J, with 7 bases in the middle. This CDR3 has 13 residues. The germline V gene encodes CDR1 MDHEN and CDR2 SYDVKM. CDR3 DNA sequence: TGTGCCAGCAGTTGGAATGGGAACACTGAAGCTTTCTTT. Its translation is CASSWNGNTEAFF.

The chain links TRBV13 to TRBJ2-1; 10 nucleotides match TRBD1. The germline CDR1 and CDR2 sequences are PRHDT and FYEKMQ (reference sequence). The length of the CDR3 is 16 residues. With V trimmed by 5 bases and J by 7 bases, 11 bases remained unmatched. CDR3 in DNA: TGTGCCAGCAGCCTAGTTGGGACAGGGGTTTTTAATGAGCAGTTCTTC. It is translated as CASSLVGTGVFNEQFF.

The chain carries TRBV30 and TRBJ1-5; D is ambiguous. CDR1 GTSNPN and CDR2 SVGIG come from the germline V gene (reference sequence). Trimming shortened V by 2 bases and J by 5 bases, and 10 bases separated the two germline ends. The CDR3 length is 13 residues. The CDR3 DNA reads as TGTGCCTGGAGTCGAGGAGGCTATCAGCCCCAGCATTTT. Its protein is CAWSRGGYQPQHF.

The chain has TRBV12-5 and TRBJ1-3; D uncertain. V gave up 2 bases and J gave up 1 base, with 15 bases separating them. The CDR3 sequence is 17 residues long. The germline V gene has CDR1 LGHNT and CDR2 FRNRAP. Here the CDR3 reads CASGLYPGALSGNTIYF. The CDR3 DNA follows: TGTGCTAGTGGTTTGTATCCGGGAGCCCTTTCTGGAAACACCATATATTTT. The full variable domain, completed using reference TRBV12-5 and TRBJ1-3, is DARVTQTPRHKVTEMGQEVTMRCQPILGHNTVFWYRQTMMQGLELLAYFRNRAPLDDSGMPKDRFSAEMPDATLATLKIQPSEPRDSAVYFCASGLYPGALSGNTIYFGEGSWLTVV.

The chain is built from TRBV18 and TRBJ1-2, with TRBD1 matching 7 bases. V was pared by 3 bases and J by 1 base, with 5 bases of the junction left unmatched. Germline V lookup: CDR1 KGHSH, CDR2 LQKENI. This CDR3 has 15 residues. CDR3 sequence reads: CASSPPGQSNYGYTF. In DNA, the CDR3 is TGTGCCAGCTCACCTCCGGGACAGAGTAACTATGGCTACACCTTC.

V usage is TRBV6-6 and J usage is TRBJ1-1; the D is unclear. The CDR3 is 15 residues long. CDR1 is MNHNY, CDR2 SVGAGI, per germline (reference sequence). V lost 4 bases to trimming and J lost 5 bases, with 17 bases between them. CDR3 in amino acids: CASSLRPEGGTEAFF. DNA of the CDR3: TGTGCCAGCAGTTTGCGTCCAGAGGGTGGTACTGAAGCTTTCTTT.

The gene calls are TRBV27 and TRBJ2-3, with D perhaps given as TRBD1 or TRBD2 (6 bases each). The CDR3 sequence is 14 residues long. The V gene lost 8 bases and the J gene lost 6 bases, with 18 bases spanning the gap. From germline, CDR1 is MNHEY and CDR2 SMNVEV (reference sequence). CDR3 sequence reads: CASHRGPPSDTQYF. CDR3 nucleotide sequence: TGTGCCAGCCACCGGGGGCCGCCCTCGGATACGCAGTATTTT.

J is TRBJ1-1 and V is TRBV4-1; no clear D. The V end lost 0 bases, the J end lost 4 bases, and 9 bases lay between the germline ends. Germline V gene sequence: CDR1 MGHRA, CDR2 YSYEKL. This CDR3 has 14 residues. The CDR3 loop reads CASSQDQAFTEAFF. The CDR3, as DNA: TGCGCCAGCAGCCAAGATCAGGCCTTCACTGAAGCTTTCTTT.

The chain couples TRBV2 to TRBJ2-1, with D hard to call. V lost 0 bases, J lost 0 bases, and 9 bases lay in between. This CDR3 comprises 16 residues. Germline assignment: CDR1 SNHLY and CDR2 FYNNEI. CDR3 in DNA: TGTGCCAGCAGTGAAGCGGGCCTTAGCTCCTACAATGAGCAGTTCTTC. Protein sequence: CASSEAGLSSYNEQFF.

The CDR3 nucleotides read TGCGCCAGCAGCTTGGGGGTGACAGGTTTGAACACTGAAGCTTTCTTT. The encoded protein is CASSLGVTGLNTEAFF. This rearrangement joins TRBV5-1 to TRBJ1-1; maybe TRBD1 (6 bases). V lost 0 bases to trimming and J lost 0 bases, with 12 bases between them. This CDR3 is built from 16 residues. CDR1 SGHRS and CDR2 YFSETQ come from the germline V gene.

The rearrangement links TRBV30 to TRBJ1-2, with D perhaps matching TRBD1 (5 bases). The CDR3 spans 13 residues. The germline V and J ends were trimmed by 3 bases and 4 bases, with 12 bases remaining between them. Germline CDR1 GTSNPN, CDR2 SVGIG (reference sequence). The CDR3 spells CAWRDQGGYGYTF. The CDR3 nucleotides are TGTGCCTGGAGGGACCAGGGCGGCTATGGCTACACCTTC.

This sequence joins TRBV2 and TRBJ2-7; D uncertain. The germline CDR1 and CDR2 sequences are SNHLY and FYNNEI. Trimming took 5 bases from V and 3 from J, leaving 5 bases between them. There are 11 residues in the CDR3. CDR3 bases: TGTGCCAGCAGTAACGGCTACGAGCAGTACTTC. Protein product: CASSNGYEQYF. Supplemented by reference TRBV2 and TRBJ2-7, the full variable domain reads EPEVTQTPSHQVTQMGQEVILRCVPISNHLYFYWYRQILGQKVEFLVSFYNNEISEKSEIFDDQFSVERPDGSNFTLKIRSTKLEDSAMYFCASSNGYEQYFGPGTRLTVT.

The rearrangement joins TRBV9 to TRBJ2-2; 7 positions agree with TRBD2. This CDR3 contains 13 residues. CDR1 and CDR2 from the germline V gene are SGDLS and YYNGEE. The CDR3 DNA reads as TGTCTGGGGGGGTCCCTTTACACCGGGGAGCTGTTTTTT. Translating gives CLGGSLYTGELFF. Full variable domain (missing parts from reference TRBV9 and TRBJ2-2): DSGVTQTPKHLITATGQRVTLRCSPRSGDLSVYWYQQSLDQGLQFLIQYYNGEERAKGNILERFSAQQFPDLHSELNLSSLELGDSALYFCLGGSLYTGELFFGEGSRLTVL.

The rearrangement links TRBV4-2 to TRBJ2-2; TRBD2 agrees at 12 bases. This CDR3 has 17 amino acids. Trimming took 1 base from V and 7 from J; bases not matched to a gene: 7. CDR1 LGHNA and CDR2 YNFKEQ come from the germline V gene. Written as DNA, the CDR3 is TGTGCCAGCAGCCAAGGACTAGCGGGAGTCTGGTACGGGGAGCTGTTTTTT. It translates to CASSQGLAGVWYGELFF.

The chain carries TRBV27 and TRBJ1-6; D gene ambiguous. The germline V and J ends were trimmed by 3 bases and 9 bases, with 6 bases remaining between them. Germline CDR1 reads MNHEY; CDR2 reads SMNVEV (reference sequence). This CDR3 region has 12 residues. The chain's CDR3 is CASSLWGSPLHF. CDR3 nucleotides: TGTGCCAGCAGTTTGTGGGGTTCACCCCTCCACTTT.

The chain is built from TRBV5-1 and TRBJ2-1, with 11 bases matching TRBD1. Germline V gene data show CDR1 as SGHRS and CDR2 as YFSETQ. The ends lost 3 bases at V and 7 bases at J; junction bases unmatched: 6. CDR3 length equals 15 residues. In DNA, the CDR3 is TGCGCCAGCAGCTCCCGGACAGGGGGCTTAAATGAGCAGTTCTTC. This codes for CASSSRTGGLNEQFF. Based on the CDR3 plus reference TRBV5-1 and TRBJ2-1, the full variable domain is KAGVTQTPRYLIKTRGQQVTLSCSPISGHRSVSWYQQTPGQGLQFLFEYFSETQRNKGNFPGRFSGRQFSNSRSEMNVSTLELGDSALYLCASSSRTGGLNEQFFGPGTRLTVL.

With respect to this clone: The same CDR3 is also encoded by other DNA sequences in this sample. This chain links TRBV7-8 with TRBJ1-1, with D perhaps TRBD1 (6 bases). The V gene lost 3 bases and the J gene lost 1 base, with 6 bases spanning the gap. The CDR3 contains 13 residues. The germline V gene encodes CDR1 SGHVS and CDR2 FQNEAQ. DNA for the CDR3: TGTGCCAGCAGCTTGGACAGGAACACTGAAGCTTTCTTT. It yields the protein CASSLDRNTEAFF.

The chain is built from TRBV19 and TRBJ1-5, with a weak D call TRBD1 (5 bases). Trimming removed 4 bases from V and 1 base from J, with 17 bases in between. Germline values: CDR1 LNHDA, CDR2 SQIVND (reference sequence). This CDR3 region has 17 residues. The CDR3 region has the DNA TGTGCCAGTAGTACACCCCCTAGGGGTTCCAGCAATCAGCCCCAGCATTTT. This gives the protein CASSTPPRGSSNQPQHF.

The sample holds a few counts of this clone. The chain uses TRBV2 and TRBJ2-2, with 9 positions matching TRBD2. Trimming took 5 bases from V and 1 from J; bases not matched to a gene: 2. This CDR3 region has 15 residues. Germline lookup yields CDR1 SNHLY and CDR2 FYNNEI. The CDR3: CASSYSGRNTGELFF. Written as DNA, the CDR3 is TGTGCCAGCAGTTATAGCGGGAGGAACACCGGGGAGCTGTTTTTT.

V gene TRBV27 combines with J gene TRBJ2-5; perhaps D is TRBD1 or TRBD2 (5 bases each). The CDR3 runs 14 residues. Germline V gene data show CDR1 as MNHEY and CDR2 as SMNVEV (reference sequence). Trimming left V 3 bases short and J 2 bases short, with 10 bases between. CDR3: CASSFPGRQETQYF. The DNA for the CDR3 is TGTGCCAGCAGTTTCCCGGGACGGCAAGAGACCCAGTACTTC.